This TCR beta chain came from a study of T cell repertoires in cytomegalovirus infection. Study information: Alongside well-studied HLA-B-restricted CMV epitopes, recently identified HLA-C-restricted CMV epitopes were also used.

MiXCR, run by TCRdb on the reads, gives a single entry per CDR3 protein. The data show 450,000 to 650,000 distinct CDR3 sequences, approximately 40% seen once. Only a few counts were recorded for this clonotype. Its antigen is not identified. Unmatched junction bases numbered 4, after V lost 4 bases and J lost 0 bases. CDR3 length equals 16 residues. Germline CDR1 SGHTA, CDR2 FQGNSA. This TCR was recovered from a human donor in good health (CMV status not recorded). Some clones in this sample may be carry-over from other donors' samples. The rearrangement uses TRBV7-2 and TRBJ2-1, with TRBD2 matching over 9 bases. Sequenced material: cultured PBMCs, taken from culture after CMV antigen stimulation. This chain's CDR3 is CASSYSGSSSYNEQFF. The CDR3 nucleotides are TGTGCCAGCAGCTATAGCGGGAGCAGCTCCTACAATGAGCAGTTCTTC.